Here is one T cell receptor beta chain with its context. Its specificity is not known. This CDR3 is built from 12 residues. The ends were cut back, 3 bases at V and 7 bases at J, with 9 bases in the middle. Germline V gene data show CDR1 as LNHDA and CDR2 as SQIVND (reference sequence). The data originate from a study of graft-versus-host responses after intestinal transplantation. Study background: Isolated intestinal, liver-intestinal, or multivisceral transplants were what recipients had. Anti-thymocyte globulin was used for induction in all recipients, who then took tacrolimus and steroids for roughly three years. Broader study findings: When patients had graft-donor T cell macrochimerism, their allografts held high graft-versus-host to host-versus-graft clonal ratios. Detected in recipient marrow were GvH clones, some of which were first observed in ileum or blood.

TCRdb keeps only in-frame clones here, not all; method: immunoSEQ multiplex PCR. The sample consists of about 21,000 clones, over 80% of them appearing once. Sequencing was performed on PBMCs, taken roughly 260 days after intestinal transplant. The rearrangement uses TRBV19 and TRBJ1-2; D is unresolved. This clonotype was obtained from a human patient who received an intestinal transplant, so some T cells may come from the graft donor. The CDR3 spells CASSIRGLGYTF. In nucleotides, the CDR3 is TGTGCCAGTAGTATCCGTGGGCTTGGCTACACCTTC.